This T cell receptor (beta chain) was identified in a study of spatial heterogeneity in lung cancer. Study information: The library had UMIs, and each TCR and UMI pair averaged more than ten raw reads. Findings and caveats of the study: Ubiquitous expanded TCR counts tracked ubiquitous nonsynonymous mutations; regional expanded TCR counts tracked regional nonsynonymous mutations. Approximately 7.1% of tumor T cells for alpha chains and 13% for beta chains were estimated to be covered. Counts of expanded alpha and beta TCRs within tumors tracked the tumor nonsynonymous mutation count.

This clonotype was seen only a few times. Its target is unknown. CDR1 and CDR2 (germline): SGHAT, FQNNGV. The CDR3 consists of 13 residues. Trimming removed 5 bases at V and 3 bases at J, with 10 bases between. This sample's time point: sample taken at primary tumor resection. Donors were roughly 70 untreated early-stage non-small cell lung cancer patients. TCRdb recomputed calls from the 5' RACE reads with MiXCR, one row per CDR3 protein. The data hold around 18,000 distinct CDR3 sequences, with roughly 6% observed a single time. The sample was lung tumor tissue, taken at surgery. This chain links TRBV11-2 with TRBJ2-5, with D unresolved. The TCR comes from a female donor with early-stage non-small cell lung cancer. In nucleotides, the CDR3 is TGTGCCAGCAGCCCCCTAGTAGAAGAGACCCAGTACTTC. It translates to CASSPLVEETQYF.